One and the same sample provided the 21 T cell receptor beta chains below, sequenced in a study of T cells in Graves' hyperthyroidism and ophthalmopathy. The TCR beta CDR3 regions underwent amplification using RNA transcripts as the source. An initial round of RT-PCR targeting the TCR CDR3 relied on the HTBI primer set. From the multiplex PCR reads, TCRdb called clonotypes with MiXCR, one entry per CDR3 protein. This table holds 500,000 or so distinct CDR3 sequences, around 16% found once. Sequenced: blood. The receptors derive from a woman aged 25 to 39 with Graves' ophthalmopathy.

This clonotype was seen at least ten times. The chain couples TRBV2 to TRBJ2-4; D possibly uses TRBD1 or TRBD2 (5 bases each). The CDR3 is made up of 14 amino acids. The germline V gene encodes CDR1 SNHLY and CDR2 FYNNEI. The V end lost 11 bases, the J end lost 0 bases, and 14 bases lay between the germline ends. The CDR3 DNA follows: TGTGCCGGCCGGAGGACACTAGCCAAAAACATTCAGTACTTC. The encoded protein is CAGRRTLAKNIQYF.

This clonotype was counted between two and nine times. The chain employs TRBV30 and TRBJ2-7; D gene unclear. Trimming shortened V by 2 bases and J by 5 bases, and 10 bases separated the two germline ends. The CDR3 length is 12 residues. Germline CDR1 reads GTSNPN; CDR2 reads SVGIG (reference sequence). The CDR3 spells CAWSWVPHEQYF. CDR3 bases: TGTGCCTGGAGTTGGGTGCCCCACGAGCAGTACTTC.

The rearrangement uses TRBV5-6 and TRBJ2-1; 7 positions match TRBD1. With V trimmed by 5 bases and J by 1 base, 9 bases remained unmatched. Germline V gene lookup returns CDR1 SGHDT and CDR2 YYEEEE. This CDR3 region has 16 residues. The CDR3 loop reads CASREPTGVSYNEQFF. The DNA for the CDR3 is TGTGCCAGCAGGGAACCCACAGGGGTTTCCTACAATGAGCAGTTCTTC.

This clonotype came up many times. The chain joins TRBV28 to TRBJ2-7; D is unclear. The CDR3 sequence is 14 residues long. The germline CDR1 and CDR2 sequences are MDHEN and SYDVKM. V was shortened by 4 bases and J by 2 bases, with 12 bases between the two germline ends. The DNA for the CDR3 is TGTGCCAGCAGTTCCTATACAGCAACCTACGAGCAGTACTTC. Translation gives CASSSYTATYEQYF. The full variable domain, completed using reference TRBV28 and TRBJ2-7, is DVKVTQSSRYLVKRTGEKVFLECVQDMDHENMFWYRQDPGLGLRLIYFSYDVKMKEKGDIPEGYSVSREKKERFSLILESASTNQTSMYLCASSSYTATYEQYFGPGTRLTVT.

This clonotype has ten or more counts. The chain uses TRBV28 and TRBJ2-3, with 7 bases that match TRBD2. The CDR3 covers 16 residues. CDR1 and CDR2 from the germline V gene are MDHEN and SYDVKM. Trimming at V came to 2 bases and at J to 1 base, leaving 6 bases not matched to a gene. The CDR3 protein is CASSLRAGRGTDTQYF. CDR3 DNA: TGTGCCAGCAGTTTAAGAGCGGGGAGGGGCACAGATACGCAGTATTTT. Variable domain in full (rest from reference TRBV28 and TRBJ2-3): DVKVTQSSRYLVKRTGEKVFLECVQDMDHENMFWYRQDPGLGLRLIYFSYDVKMKEKGDIPEGYSVSREKKERFSLILESASTNQTSMYLCASSLRAGRGTDTQYFGPGTRLTVL.

Worth noting for this clonotype: Being one base from a much bigger clone, this may be a read error. The V call is TRBV10-1, the J call TRBJ1-1; TRBD1 agrees at 10 bases. CDR1 and CDR2 from the germline V gene are WNHNN and SYGVQD (reference sequence). CDR3 length equals 17 residues. The DNA of the CDR3 is TGCGCCAGCAGCATGACAGGGGGCCTACTCATGAACACTGAAGCTCTCTTT. Protein product: CASSMTGGLLMNTEALF.

The chain recombines TRBV7-3 with TRBJ2-7, with TRBD1 identical over 10 bases. With 4 bases clipped from V and 5 bases from J, the junction kept 2 bases outside the gene matches. This CDR3 has 13 residues. Germline V gives CDR1 SGHTA, CDR2 FQGTGA. CDR3 amino acids: CASSSTGGNEQYF. The DNA for the CDR3 is TGTGCCAGCAGCTCGACAGGGGGCAACGAGCAGTACTTC.

The sample holds a few counts of this clonotype. This chain connects TRBV20-1 to TRBJ2-1; 10 bases are a match to TRBD2. Germline CDR1 reads DFQATT; CDR2 reads SNEGSKA (reference sequence). This CDR3 has 13 amino acids. The CDR3 region is CRAGGPAYNEQFF. The CDR3 nucleotides read TGCAGAGCGGGAGGGCCCGCATACAATGAGCAGTTCTTC.

This clonotype has at least ten counts. The gene calls are TRBV28 and TRBJ2-1; 7 nucleotides match TRBD2. In germline, CDR1 is MDHEN, CDR2 SYDVKM. The CDR3 is 14 amino acids. V shed 5 bases, J shed 5 bases, and the junction held 6 bases outside the gene matches. This CDR3 reads CASSDRLAHNEQFF. DNA of the CDR3: TGTGCCAGCAGTGACCGACTAGCCCACAATGAGCAGTTCTTC.

V and J are TRBV11-2 and TRBJ2-4; 12 positions match TRBD2. CDR1 SGHAT and CDR2 FQNNGV come from the germline V gene. CDR3 length equals 12 residues. The V segment lost 1 base and the J segment 14 bases; nucleotides outside the gene matches: 0. The CDR3 loop reads CASSLGTSGEYF. In DNA, the CDR3 is TGTGCCAGCAGCTTAGGGACTAGCGGGGAGTACTTC.

The chain employs TRBV6-9 and TRBJ2-3; 9 bases align to TRBD1. Germline trimming cut 3 bases from V and 1 base from J; bases unmatched to any gene: 17. The CDR3 spans 20 residues. Per the germline V gene, CDR1 is MNHGY and CDR2 is SVAAGI. The CDR3 loop reads CASSYMTGGQAARGTDTQYF. The DNA of the CDR3 is TGTGCCAGCAGTTACATGACAGGGGGGCAAGCGGCCAGGGGCACAGATACGCAGTATTTT.

This clonotype has a handful of counts. The V and J genes are TRBV7-2 and TRBJ2-7; D is unresolved. The CDR3 length is 14 residues. Germline CDR1 is SGHTA and CDR2 is FQGNSA. V was pared by 1 base and J by 6 bases, with 13 bases between. The CDR3 loop is CASSLGVGWGEQYF. DNA for the CDR3: TGTGCCAGCAGCTTAGGTGTGGGGTGGGGCGAGCAGTACTTC.

This clonotype was counted many times. This sequence joins TRBV28 and TRBJ1-1, with unresolved D. The CDR3 has 13 amino acids. The V gene's germline CDR1 is MDHEN and CDR2 SYDVKM. V shed 5 bases and J shed 4 bases, with 11 bases lying between them. The CDR3: CASSTPDTTEAFF. The CDR3 nucleotides are TGTGCCAGCAGTACTCCGGATACCACTGAAGCTTTCTTT.

J is TRBJ2-1 and V is TRBV20-1; D is tentatively TRBD1 or TRBD2 (7 bases each). CDR1 and CDR2 (germline): DFQATT, SNEGSKA (reference sequence). Trimming cost V 6 bases and J 3 bases, with 21 bases left between them. This CDR3 region has 16 residues. The CDR3 spells CSAPLATGDYYNEQFF. CDR3 DNA sequence: TGCAGTGCCCCTCTCGCCACAGGGGACTACTACAATGAGCAGTTCTTC.

This clonotype was detected ten times or more. The V gene is TRBV7-8, the J gene TRBJ1-6; the match to TRBD1 covers 8 bases. Germline-derived CDR1 and CDR2 are SGHVS and FQNEAQ. J lost 5 bases, V lost 5 bases, and 8 bases had no gene match. The CDR3 is made up of 16 amino acids. Written as DNA, the CDR3 is TGTGCCAGCAGCGCAAGACAGGGGTTCGATAATTCACCCCTCCACTTT. It yields the protein CASSARQGFDNSPLHF. The entire variable domain, with the rest obtained from reference TRBV7-8 and TRBJ1-6, is as follows: GAGVSQSPRYKVAKRGQDVALRCDPISGHVSLFWYQQALGQGPEFLTYFQNEAQLDKSGLPSDRFFAERPEGSVSTLKIQRTQQEDSAVYLCASSARQGFDNSPLHFGNGTRLTVT.

The chain joins TRBV20-1 to TRBJ2-5; a weak D match, TRBD1 (7 bases). There are 15 residues in the CDR3. Germline CDR1 reads DFQATT; CDR2 reads SNEGSKA (reference sequence). Trimming left V 2 bases short and J 4 bases short, with 17 bases between. CDR3 nucleotide sequence: TGCAGTGCTAGAAGTATGCGGGACAGCGGAGAGACCCAGTACTTC. As protein: CSARSMRDSGETQYF.

As concerns this clonotype: A much larger clone lies a single base off, so this may be a read error. The V gene is TRBV7-2, the J gene TRBJ2-1; 10 bases align to TRBD2. CDR3 length equals 23 residues. Per germline, CDR1 SGHTA and CDR2 FQGNSA. The CDR3 protein is CAGSFYKREGRKPKTDSYNEQFF. CDR3 bases: TGTGCCGGCAGCTTTTATAAGCGGGAGGGCCGTAAACCCAAGACAGACTCCTACAATGAGCAGTTCTTC.

This clonotype was detected many times. V gene TRBV30 combines with J gene TRBJ1-1; 7 bases are shared with TRBD1. CDR3 length: 15 amino acids. Germline CDR1 is GTSNPN and CDR2 is SVGIG (reference sequence). Trimming at V came to 0 bases and at J to 1 base, leaving 5 bases not matched to a gene. CDR3 protein: CAWSVRGLGNTEAFF. Written as DNA, the CDR3 is TGTGCCTGGAGTGTAAGGGGGCTAGGGAACACTGAAGCTTTCTTT.

This clonotype has ten or more counts. This chain uses TRBV28 with TRBJ1-5, with D possibly matching TRBD1 (5 bases). CDR1 MDHEN and CDR2 SYDVKM come from the germline V gene. This CDR3 spans 14 amino acids. V lost 5 bases and J 4 bases, leaving 12 bases between the germline ends. CDR3 residues: CASSPHGGNQPQHF. CDR3 nucleotides: TGTGCCAGCAGTCCCCATGGGGGGAATCAGCCCCAGCATTTT.

This clonotype was picked up many times. The chain couples TRBV28 to TRBJ2-7; TRBD2 is a possible D gene (6 bases). The CDR3 loop spans 18 amino acids. The germline V and J ends were trimmed by 0 bases and 0 bases, with 18 bases remaining between them. Germline V CDR1 and CDR2: MDHEN, SYDVKM. CDR3: CASSLCRCPGLPSYEQYF. CDR3 coding DNA: TGTGCCAGCAGTTTATGCAGGTGTCCGGGACTCCCCTCCTACGAGCAGTACTTC.

This clonotype was seen repeatedly, ten times or more. V usage is TRBV27 and J usage is TRBJ1-5, with a weak D call TRBD1 (6 bases). V was shortened by 7 bases and J by 7 bases, with 17 bases between the two germline ends. The CDR3 length is 14 residues. CDR1 and CDR2 from the germline V gene are MNHEY and SMNVEV (reference sequence). CDR3 coding DNA: TGTGCCAGCAATTTTCGGGGGGCAAGGCAGCCCCAGCATTTT. It codes for CASNFRGARQPQHF.